This is a list of T cell receptor beta chains from one sample in a study of blood T cell repertoires in COVID-19. TCRdb keeps only in-frame clones here, not all; method: immunoSEQ multiplex PCR. The sample shows fewer than 250,000 clones, around 90% of them seen only once. Sequencing was done on a sample of PBMCs or T cells enriched from blood (not recorded which). These TCRs come from a man aged 30 to 45 in a cohort exposed to, infected with or recovered from COVID-19 (not recorded which). The CDR3 runs from the conserved cysteine through the conserved F or W. The D gene is left open where the match is weak. The size entry is marked missing in some rows and otherwise reads once, few, many or a size class.

j_call: TRBJ1-1
v_call: TRBV28
d_call: NA
clone_size: many
cdr3_nt: TGTGCCAGCAGTTTTGGGGGGTGGGACACTGAAGCTTTCTTT
cdr3_aa: CASSFGGWDTEAFF

j_call: TRBJ2-1
v_call: TRBV7-7
d_call: TRBD2
clone_size: NA
cdr3_nt: TGTGCTAGCAGCCTTAGCGGGAGCTCCTACAATGAGCAGTTCTTC
cdr3_aa: CASSLSGSSYNEQFF

j_call: TRBJ2-2
v_call: TRBV12-3/TRBV12-4
d_call: NA
clone_size: NA
cdr3_nt: TGTGCCAGCAGTTTAGGCGGGGCCGGGGAGCTGTTTTTT
cdr3_aa: CASSLGGAGELFF

j_call: TRBJ2-7
v_call: TRBV28
d_call: NA
clone_size: NA
cdr3_nt: TGTGCCAGCAGTATTTACAGATACGAGCAGTACTTC
cdr3_aa: CASSIYRYEQYF

j_call: TRBJ1-6
v_call: TRBV11-2
d_call: TRBD1
clone_size: NA
cdr3_nt: TGTGCCAGCAGCTTAGGTGGACAGGGGATGGAGCCCCTCCACTTT
cdr3_aa: CASSLGGQGMEPLHF

j_call: TRBJ2-7
v_call: TRBV24-1
d_call: NA
clone_size: NA
cdr3_nt: TGTGCCACCAGTGATCGGTCAGGGCGCTACGACGAGCAGTACTTC
cdr3_aa: CATSDRSGRYDEQYF

j_call: TRBJ1-5
v_call: TRBV6-1
d_call: TRBD1
clone_size: NA
cdr3_nt: TGTGCCAGCAGTGAAGGTTTTATTGGGACAGACAATCAGCCCCAGCATTTT
cdr3_aa: CASSEGFIGTDNQPQHF

j_call: TRBJ2-2
v_call: TRBV9
d_call: TRBD2
clone_size: NA
cdr3_nt: TGTGCCAGCAGCGGACTAGCGGGAGGAGGGGAGCTGTTTTTT
cdr3_aa: CASSGLAGGGELFF

j_call: TRBJ2-1
v_call: TRBV9
d_call: NA
clone_size: NA
cdr3_nt: TGTGCCAGCAGCTACGACTGGCTCAATGAGCAGTTCTTC
cdr3_aa: CASSYDWLNEQFF

j_call: TRBJ2-1
v_call: TRBV10-3
d_call: NA
clone_size: NA
cdr3_nt: TGTGCAACAGGGAGACCCTACAATGAGCAGTTCTTC
cdr3_aa: CATGRPYNEQFF

j_call: TRBJ1-1
v_call: TRBV5-1
d_call: TRBD1
clone_size: NA
cdr3_nt: TGCGCCAGCAAATTAGAGCCCCAACCGGGACAGGGTTTGGCTTTCTTT
cdr3_aa: CASKLEPQPGQGLAFF

j_call: TRBJ1-3
v_call: TRBV28
d_call: TRBD1
clone_size: NA
cdr3_nt: TGTGCCAGCAGTTCAAGACAGGGGTTTTCTGGAAACACCATATATTTT
cdr3_aa: CASSSRQGFSGNTIYF

j_call: TRBJ2-5
v_call: TRBV5-1
d_call: NA
clone_size: NA
cdr3_nt: TGCGCCAGCAGCTCTTCGGGGGGCTTGGAGACCCAGTACTTC
cdr3_aa: CASSSSGGLETQYF

j_call: TRBJ2-3
v_call: TRBV5-1
d_call: TRBD2
clone_size: NA
cdr3_nt: TGCGCCAGCAGCCCGGGACTAGCGGGACCCACAGATACGCAGTATTTT
cdr3_aa: CASSPGLAGPTDTQYF

j_call: TRBJ2-3
v_call: TRBV19
d_call: NA
clone_size: NA
cdr3_nt: TGTGCCAGTAGTCAGGGGTTAAGCACAGATACGCAGTATTTT
cdr3_aa: CASSQGLSTDTQYF

j_call: TRBJ1-5
v_call: TRBV4-1
d_call: TRBD1
clone_size: NA
cdr3_nt: TGCGCCAGCAGTCCTGGACAGGGGATCCAGCCCCAGCATTTT
cdr3_aa: CASSPGQGIQPQHF

j_call: TRBJ1-5
v_call: TRBV5-1
d_call: TRBD1
clone_size: NA
cdr3_nt: TGCGCCAGCAGCCTAGGGACAGGTGGCAATCAGCCCCAGCATTTT
cdr3_aa: CASSLGTGGNQPQHF

j_call: TRBJ2-7
v_call: TRBV28
d_call: NA
clone_size: NA
cdr3_nt: TGTGCCAGCAGTTTAATGGGTTTGGGGGGAAGCGGATTCTACGAGCAGTACTTC
cdr3_aa: CASSLMGLGGSGFYEQYF

j_call: TRBJ1-5
v_call: TRBV14
d_call: NA
clone_size: NA
cdr3_nt: TGTGCCAGCAGCCAAGGGACAACTAATCAGCCCCAGCATTTT
cdr3_aa: CASSQGTTNQPQHF

j_call: TRBJ2-7
v_call: TRBV11-2
d_call: NA
clone_size: NA
cdr3_nt: TGTGCCAGCAGCTTAACCCTAGCGAGAGCCTACGAGCAGTACTTC
cdr3_aa: CASSLTLARAYEQYF

j_call: TRBJ1-1
v_call: TRBV5-6
d_call: NA
clone_size: NA
cdr3_nt: TGTGCCAGCAGCTTGACGGACACCCAGGGCGCTGAAGCTTTCTTT
cdr3_aa: CASSLTDTQGAEAFF

j_call: TRBJ1-2
v_call: TRBV6-5
d_call: NA
clone_size: NA
cdr3_nt: TGTGCCAGCAGCTCTCCTCCCAACTATGGCTACACCTTC
cdr3_aa: CASSSPPNYGYTF

j_call: TRBJ1-1
v_call: TRBV14
d_call: TRBD1
clone_size: NA
cdr3_nt: TGTGCCAGCAGCCAAGATTGGGGGACAGGGGTAAACACTGAAGCTTTCTTT
cdr3_aa: CASSQDWGTGVNTEAFF

j_call: TRBJ1-5
v_call: TRBV7-3
d_call: NA
clone_size: once
cdr3_nt: TGTGCCAGCAGCTCTTATCGTAGGACGCAGGGCTTGGGATATAGCAATCAGCCCCAGCATTTT
cdr3_aa: CASSSYRRTQGLGYSNQPQHF

j_call: TRBJ2-1
v_call: TRBV18
d_call: TRBD2
clone_size: NA
cdr3_nt: TGTGCCAGCTCACCGACTTCCGATCGACTAGCGGAGGGGAATGAGCAGTTCTTC
cdr3_aa: CASSPTSDRLAEGNEQFF

j_call: TRBJ2-5
v_call: TRBV24-1
d_call: NA
clone_size: NA
cdr3_nt: TGTGCCACCAGTGATGGGACACCAGAGACCCAGTACTTC
cdr3_aa: CATSDGTPETQYF

j_call: TRBJ2-5
v_call: TRBV18
d_call: NA
clone_size: once
cdr3_nt: TGTGCCAGCTCACCACCGAACGTCGCGCGGGGTTCGGAGACCCAGTACTTC
cdr3_aa: CASSPPNVARGSETQYF

j_call: TRBJ1-2
v_call: TRBV2
d_call: NA
clone_size: NA
cdr3_nt: TGTGCCAGCAGTGAACAAGGGGGCTATGGCTACACCTTC
cdr3_aa: CASSEQGGYGYTF

j_call: TRBJ1-3
v_call: TRBV18
d_call: NA
clone_size: NA
cdr3_nt: TGTGCCAGCTCACGTGGTATGGGGAGCTCTGGAAACACCATATATTTT
cdr3_aa: CASSRGMGSSGNTIYF

j_call: TRBJ2-7
v_call: TRBV5-1
d_call: TRBD1
clone_size: NA
cdr3_nt: TGCGCCAGCGGGACAGGGATATTCCGCTACGAGCAGTACTTC
cdr3_aa: CASGTGIFRYEQYF

j_call: TRBJ2-7
v_call: TRBV11-3
d_call: TRBD1
clone_size: once
cdr3_nt: TGTGCCAGCAGCCTCACCTCCGGGACAGCCTCCGAGCAGTACTTC
cdr3_aa: CASSLTSGTASEQYF

j_call: TRBJ2-1
v_call: TRBV9
d_call: NA
clone_size: NA
cdr3_nt: TGTGCCAGCAGCGTTGAAGGGAGTAACTACAATGAGCAGTTCTTC
cdr3_aa: CASSVEGSNYNEQFF

j_call: TRBJ2-1
v_call: TRBV24-1
d_call: TRBD2
clone_size: NA
cdr3_nt: TGTGCCACCAGTGACTTCGGACTAGCGGGGTACAATGAGCAGTTCTTC
cdr3_aa: CATSDFGLAGYNEQFF

j_call: TRBJ2-3
v_call: TRBV11-2
d_call: NA
clone_size: NA
cdr3_nt: TGTGCCAGCAGCTTATCTAGGGGGTCGTCAGATACGCAGTATTTT
cdr3_aa: CASSLSRGSSDTQYF

j_call: TRBJ2-4
v_call: TRBV24-1
d_call: NA
clone_size: NA
cdr3_nt: TGTGCCACCAGTGATTCGACAGTTACAGCCAAAAACATTCAGTACTTC
cdr3_aa: CATSDSTVTAKNIQYF

j_call: TRBJ2-1
v_call: TRBV24-1
d_call: TRBD1
clone_size: few
cdr3_nt: TGTGCCACCAGTGACTACCGATTCCGGGACAGGGTATTACACAATGAGCAGTTCTTC
cdr3_aa: CATSDYRFRDRVLHNEQFF

j_call: TRBJ2-2
v_call: TRBV3-1/TRBV3-2
d_call: TRBD2
clone_size: NA
cdr3_nt: TGTGCCAGCAGCGACGGCGGGGGGGCGAACACCGGGGAGCTGTTTTTT
cdr3_aa: CASSDGGGANTGELFF

j_call: TRBJ2-7
v_call: TRBV28
d_call: TRBD1
clone_size: NA
cdr3_nt: TGTGCCAGCAGCACTACTGGGACAGGGGCCTACGAGCAGTACTTC
cdr3_aa: CASSTTGTGAYEQYF

j_call: TRBJ1-2
v_call: TRBV6-1
d_call: NA
clone_size: NA
cdr3_nt: TGTGCCAGCAGTGAAGTATGGCAGGGGAACTATGGCTACACCTTC
cdr3_aa: CASSEVWQGNYGYTF

j_call: TRBJ1-5
v_call: TRBV7-2
d_call: NA
clone_size: once
cdr3_nt: TGTGCCAGCAGCTCGACAGGATCAGATCAGCCCCAGCATTTT
cdr3_aa: CASSSTGSDQPQHF

j_call: TRBJ1-6
v_call: TRBV4-3
d_call: NA
clone_size: NA
cdr3_nt: TGCGCCAGCAGCCAATCTACGGATGGCGGGGGAGGTTCACCCCTCCACTTT
cdr3_aa: CASSQSTDGGGGSPLHF

j_call: TRBJ2-1
v_call: TRBV12-3/TRBV12-4
d_call: TRBD2
clone_size: few
cdr3_nt: TGTGCCAGCAGTCCGGGACTAGTCGATGAGCAGTTCTTC
cdr3_aa: CASSPGLVDEQFF

j_call: TRBJ2-7
v_call: TRBV21-1
d_call: NA
clone_size: NA
cdr3_nt: TGTGCCAACGATGCCGGGACACCCTTGGACGAGCAGTACTTC
cdr3_aa: CANDAGTPLDEQYF

j_call: TRBJ2-5
v_call: TRBV7-9
d_call: NA
clone_size: NA
cdr3_nt: TGTGCCAGCAGCCCCGTGGCCCAAGAGACCCAGTACTTC
cdr3_aa: CASSPVAQETQYF

j_call: TRBJ2-1
v_call: TRBV12-3/TRBV12-4
d_call: NA
clone_size: NA
cdr3_nt: TGTGCCAGCAGTCGGGACAACTACAATGAGCAGTTCTTC
cdr3_aa: CASSRDNYNEQFF

j_call: TRBJ1-1
v_call: TRBV2
d_call: TRBD1
clone_size: NA
cdr3_nt: TGTGCCAGCAGTGCCGGGCAGGGGGGAACTGAAGCTTTCTTT
cdr3_aa: CASSAGQGGTEAFF

j_call: TRBJ2-7
v_call: TRBV4-2
d_call: TRBD1
clone_size: NA
cdr3_nt: TGTGCCAGCAGCCCCTGGACAGGGTTGAACGAGCAGTACTTC
cdr3_aa: CASSPWTGLNEQYF

j_call: TRBJ2-7
v_call: TRBV13
d_call: TRBD2
clone_size: many
cdr3_nt: TGTGCCAGCAGCTTAGATTCGCGGACAGGGAGACTAGCGGGAGTCAGAACCTCCTACGAGCAGTACTTC
cdr3_aa: CASSLDSRTGRLAGVRTSYEQYF

j_call: TRBJ2-6
v_call: TRBV4-1
d_call: TRBD1
clone_size: NA
cdr3_nt: TGCGCCAGCAGCCCGGACAGGACCGACTCTGGGGCCAACGTCCTGACTTTC
cdr3_aa: CASSPDRTDSGANVLTF

j_call: TRBJ2-7
v_call: TRBV19
d_call: TRBD1
clone_size: NA
cdr3_nt: TGTGCCAGTAGTGCCGGGACAGGGAGCGCCTACGAGCAGTACTTC
cdr3_aa: CASSAGTGSAYEQYF

j_call: TRBJ2-5
v_call: TRBV3-1/TRBV3-2
d_call: TRBD2
clone_size: NA
cdr3_nt: TGTGCCAGCAAGAAATTTACCGGGACTAGCGGGGCCTTGGGGGAGACCCAGTACTTC
cdr3_aa: CASKKFTGTSGALGETQYF

j_call: TRBJ2-3
v_call: TRBV6-4
d_call: TRBD2
clone_size: NA
cdr3_nt: TGTGCCAGCAGAAGGACTAGCGTCAAAGGGACAGATACGCAGTATTTT
cdr3_aa: CASRRTSVKGTDTQYF

j_call: TRBJ2-3
v_call: TRBV5-4
d_call: TRBD2
clone_size: NA
cdr3_nt: TGTGCCAGCAGCTCGCCACTAGCGGGCACAGATACGCAGTATTTT
cdr3_aa: CASSSPLAGTDTQYF

j_call: TRBJ1-2
v_call: TRBV12-3/TRBV12-4
d_call: NA
clone_size: NA
cdr3_nt: TGTGCCAGCACCGGGGGACCCGGGGGTGGCTACACCTTC
cdr3_aa: CASTGGPGGGYTF

j_call: TRBJ1-1
v_call: TRBV18
d_call: TRBD1
clone_size: NA
cdr3_nt: TGTGCCAGCTCTATAACAGGGGGGGAGGACACTGAAGCTTTCTTT
cdr3_aa: CASSITGGEDTEAFF

j_call: TRBJ2-1
v_call: TRBV21-1
d_call: NA
clone_size: NA
cdr3_nt: TGTGCCAGCAGCAAAGGGGAGGGGGTTAGCGGGAGAAATGAGCAGTTCTTC
cdr3_aa: CASSKGEGVSGRNEQFF

j_call: TRBJ2-3
v_call: TRBV9
d_call: NA
clone_size: NA
cdr3_nt: TGTGCCAGCAGCGTAGCTGCAGGGGACATTAGCACAGATACGCAGTATTTT
cdr3_aa: CASSVAAGDISTDTQYF